This T cell receptor beta chain was sequenced for a study of cytomegalovirus exposure and HLA in healthy donors. Primers for the PCR totalled 60 Vbeta and 13 Jbeta. The table came from immunoSEQ multiplex PCR; TCRdb's copy has only in-frame clones and leaves some out. This table has some 130,000 clones, around four fifths appearing once. The length of the CDR3 is 14 residues. Germline loops: CDR1 SGDLS, CDR2 YYNGEE. Trimming took 0 bases from V and 9 from J; bases not matched to a gene: 5. This TCR was recovered from a young man in good health. This chain links TRBV9 with TRBJ2-1, with 8 bases fitting TRBD2. The sequenced sample was PBMCs. CDR3 nucleotide sequence: TGTGCCAGCAGCGTAGTTCTAGCGGGTAGTGAGCAGTTCTTC. It translates to CASSVVLAGSEQFF. Combining the CDR3 with reference TRBV9 and TRBJ2-1 gives the whole variable domain DSGVTQTPKHLITATGQRVTLRCSPRSGDLSVYWYQQSLDQGLQFLIQYYNGEERAKGNILERFSAQQFPDLHSELNLSSLELGDSALYFCASSVVLAGSEQFFGPGTRLTVL.